This paragraph covers one T cell receptor beta chain sequence. The data are from a study of shared clonotypes between healthy human individuals. Clones were sequenced by immunoSEQ multiplex PCR, and TCRdb holds only the in-frame ones, with some missing. Among about 480,000 clones listed, about three quarters were seen once. The CDR3 has 15 amino acids. Germline-derived CDR1 and CDR2 are GTSNPN and SVGIG (reference sequence). Trimming left V 4 bases short and J 0 bases short, with 13 bases between. The source material was PBMCs. This TCR derives from a woman in her forties in good health. Some clones in this sample may be carry-over from other donors' samples. The chain couples TRBV30 to TRBJ1-3; the D is unclear. The DNA of the CDR3 is TGTGCCTGGACCCCCATCAAGAGCTCTGGAAACACCATATATTTT. This gives the protein CAWTPIKSSGNTIYF.